Listed below are T cell receptor beta chains from one sample, sequenced in a study of blood T cells in healthy people across ages. TCRdb fed the 5' RACE reads into MiXCR, producing one record per CDR3 protein. The sample lists over 600,000 distinct CDR3 sequences, 21% seen once, with roughly 3.4% in the top ten. Sequencing was done on a sample of blood. Source of these receptors: a man between 65 and 80 years old in good health. Both conserved end residues are part of each CDR3. Fields, in order: D gene, J gene, V gene, clone size, CDR3 DNA, CDR3 protein. The D gene is left open where the match is weak. For some rows the clone size is stated as once, few or many, or as a class when expanded; others skip it.

>TRBD2|TRBJ2-7|TRBV27|many
TGTGCCAGCACGGCGGGAGGGTCCTACGAGCAGTACTTC
CASTAGGSYEQYF
>TRBD2|TRBJ2-7|TRBV5-6|few
TGTGCCAGCAGCTTGACTAGCGGGAAGGAGCAGTACTTC
CASSLTSGKEQYF
>TRBD2|TRBJ2-3|TRBV6-1|few
TGTGCCAGCAGTGAAGGACTAGCGACAGATACGCAGTATTTT
CASSEGLATDTQYF
>.|TRBJ1-1|TRBV7-9|.
TGTGCCGGCAGCTTCGGCCCGGGACGGATGAACACTGAAGCTTTCTTT
CAGSFGPGRMNTEAFF
>TRBD2|TRBJ2-7|TRBV10-3|.
TGTGCCATCAGTGGGCTAGCGGGATCCTCCTACGAGCAGTACTTC
CAISGLAGSSYEQYF
>TRBD1|TRBJ2-2|TRBV7-2|.
TGTGCCAGCAGCGCGGACAGGGGAGCCGGGGAGCTGTTTTTT
CASSADRGAGELFF
>.|TRBJ1-4|TRBV18|.
TGTGCCAGCTCACCACCGGAGGGGAAGCCGGAAAAACTGTTTTTT
CASSPPEGKPEKLFF
>TRBD2|TRBJ2-1|TRBV3-1|.
TGTGCCAGCAGCCCCCAAGGAAGCGGGGGGGGAGGTGAGCAGTTCTTC
CASSPQGSGGGGEQFF
>TRBD2|TRBJ2-3|TRBV5-1|few
TGCGCCAGCCACAAACTAGCGGGAGCTGCAGATACGCAGTATTTT
CASHKLAGAADTQYF
>TRBD1|TRBJ2-5|TRBV12-3/TRBV12-4|few
TGTGCCAGCAGTCCTAACAGGGGGCTCGAGACCCAGTACTTC
CASSPNRGLETQYF
>TRBD2|TRBJ2-5|TRBV2|few
TGTGCCAGGGGACTAGCGGGAAAGGGAGAGACCCAGTACTTC
CARGLAGKGETQYF
>TRBD2|TRBJ2-5|TRBV7-8|few
TGTGCCAGCAGCCAGTGGGAGGGCCAAGAGACCCAGTACTTC
CASSQWEGQETQYF
>.|TRBJ2-1|TRBV11-2|.
TGTGCCAGCAGCTCCGGGTCCTGGGGAAGCAATGAGCAGTTCTTC
CASSSGSWGSNEQFF
>.|TRBJ1-5|TRBV2|many
TGTGCCAGCAGTGGTCAGGGATACAATCAGCCCCAGCATTTT
CASSGQGYNQPQHF
>.|TRBJ2-1|TRBV25-1|.
TGTGCCAGCAGTGGTGCGGGTGCCAACAATGAGCAGTTCTTC
CASSGAGANNEQFF
>.|TRBJ2-2|TRBV29-1|few
TGCAGCGTAAATGGAGGGCTGACTTACACCGGGGAGCTGTTTTTT
CSVNGGLTYTGELFF
>TRBD1|TRBJ2-2|TRBV14|few
TGTGCCAGCAGCCAAGTCGACAGGGTCACCGGGGAGCTGTTTTTT
CASSQVDRVTGELFF
>.|TRBJ2-4|TRBV28|many
TGTGCCAGCAGTTTGCCCCTAAGAAACATTCAGTACTTC
CASSLPLRNIQYF
>.|TRBJ2-5|TRBV4-1|.
TGCGCCAGCAGCCAAGATACGGGACCAGCCTTTGAGACCCAGTACTTC
CASSQDTGPAFETQYF
>.|TRBJ2-3|TRBV6-2/TRBV6-3|few
TGTGCCAGCAGTTACATCGGCTATAGTAGTACGCAGTATTTT
CASSYIGYSSTQYF
>.|TRBJ2-5|TRBV4-3|few
TGCGCCAGCAGCCAAGATCGAGGCCTAGGACCCACTGTTTCGCTCTTC
CASSQDRGLGPTVSLF
>.|TRBJ1-4|TRBV5-5|.
TGTGCCAGCAGCTTGGGTTTGAGTGAGGAAAAACTGTTTTTT
CASSLGLSEEKLFF
>.|TRBJ1-5|TRBV6-5|.
TGTGCCAGCAGTTCAGGGTTGTCTCAGCCCCAGCAATTT
CASSSGLSQPQQF
>.|TRBJ1-4|TRBV12-3/TRBV12-4|.
TGTGCCAGCAGTTTTTCGGGAGTTAGCGCTATCACAACTAATGAAAAACTGTTTTTT
CASSFSGVSAITTNEKLFF
>.|TRBJ1-1|TRBV3-1|few
TGTGCCAGCAGCCAAGCCCCCAACACTGAAGCTTTCTTT
CASSQAPNTEAFF
>TRBD1|TRBJ1-6|TRBV20-1|few
TGCAGTGCTACTCCGACAGGGGGCGGTTCACCCCTCCACTTT
CSATPTGGGSPLHF
>TRBD2|TRBJ2-3|TRBV10-3|.
TGTGCCATCAGCCTCGGACTAGCGGGATCTAGCACAGATACGCAGTATTTT
CAISLGLAGSSTDTQYF
>.|TRBJ2-1|TRBV28|.
TGTGCCAGCAGACAGGGCGCTCGGAATGAGCAGTTCTTC
CASRQGARNEQFF
>.|TRBJ1-1|TRBV7-8|.
TGTGCCAGCAGCTTAAAGGCCATCCCCACTGAAGCTTTCTTT
CASSLKAIPTEAFF
>.|TRBJ2-3|TRBV7-2|many
TGTGCCAGCAGCTCACCGCCCCAAGATACGCAGTATTTT
CASSSPPQDTQYF
>.|TRBJ2-5|TRBV2|few
TGTGCCAGCGGAACTTGGAGCCAAGAGACCCAGTACTTC
CASGTWSQETQYF
>TRBD1|TRBJ2-4|TRBV28|many
TGTGCCAGCAGTCACCGACAGGGTCTCGAAAACATTCAGTACTTC
CASSHRQGLENIQYF
>TRBD2|TRBJ2-1|TRBV20-1|few
TGCAGTGCCTCCTCGGGACTAGCGGGTGCCAGCAAGATTGAGCAGTTCTTC
CSASSGLAGASKIEQFF
>TRBD1|TRBJ1-4|TRBV20-1|few
TGCAGTGCTAGAGATTGGACAGGGGGCTACGAAAAACTGTTTTTT
CSARDWTGGYEKLFF
>TRBD1|TRBJ2-6|TRBV7-2|.
TGTGCCAGCAGCTTAGCTGGGGGGACAGGGAGCTCTGGGGCCAACGTCCTGACTTTC
CASSLAGGTGSSGANVLTF
>.|TRBJ1-1|TRBV7-2|few
TGTGCCAGCAACACCGGACAGCAAGAAGCTTTCTTT
CASNTGQQEAFF
>TRBD1|TRBJ1-2|TRBV15|.
TGTGCCACCAGCCTAGACCGGGACAGAATTAACTATGGCTACACCTTC
CATSLDRDRINYGYTF
>.|TRBJ1-4|TRBV4-1|.
TGCGCCAGCAGCCAAGGCCTTCTCTCAACTAATGAAAAACTGTTTTTT
CASSQGLLSTNEKLFF
>TRBD1|TRBJ2-4|TRBV11-1|.
TGTGCCAGCAGTTCAGGGGGTAGGGAAAGGAACATTCAGTACTTC
CASSSGGRERNIQYF
>.|TRBJ2-1|TRBV3-1|many
TGTGCCAGCAGCGATCCGGGTAGTGAGCAGTTCTTC
CASSDPGSEQFF
>TRBD2|TRBJ2-3|TRBV5-1|many
TGCGCCAGCAGGTTAGCGGGAGCTAGCACAGATACGCAGTATTTT
CASRLAGASTDTQYF
>TRBD2|TRBJ2-5|TRBV7-8|few
TGTGCCAGCAGCCGCCCGGGACTAGCGGGAGTTCAAGAGACCCAGTACTTC
CASSRPGLAGVQETQYF
>.|TRBJ2-5|TRBV10-3|.
TGTGCCATCAGTACAGCCGGGCGGGAGACCCAGTACTTC
CAISTAGRETQYF
>TRBD2|TRBJ2-1|TRBV6-2/TRBV6-3|few
TGTGCCAGCAGTTACTTGCGAGGGACTACCCCGGGTAATGAGCAGTTCTTC
CASSYLRGTTPGNEQFF
>TRBD1|TRBJ2-1|TRBV27|few
TGTGCCAGCAGTCCCAGACAGGGTATACGCAATGAGCAGTTCTTC
CASSPRQGIRNEQFF
>.|TRBJ2-7|TRBV7-9|many
TGTGCCAGCAGCTTAGTGGCTTCCTACGAGCAGTACTTC
CASSLVASYEQYF
>.|TRBJ2-2|TRBV6-5|.
TGTGCCAGCGGATACCGGGACACCGGGGAGCTGTTTTTT
CASGYRDTGELFF
>TRBD2|TRBJ2-1|TRBV12-3/TRBV12-4|.
TGTGCCAGCAGTGGAACTAGCGGGAGGGTTTTAAATGAGCAGTTCTTC
CASSGTSGRVLNEQFF
>TRBD2|TRBJ2-1|TRBV20-1|.
TGCAGTGGAGGGACTAGCGGGATAGGAGAGCAGTTCTTC
CSGGTSGIGEQFF
>TRBD2|TRBJ2-7|TRBV11-2|.
TGTGCCAGCAGCTTAAGACTAGCGGGAGAATCCTACGAGCAGTACTTC
CASSLRLAGESYEQYF
>.|TRBJ1-1|TRBV10-3|.
TGTGCCATCATGCACAGCCGGGACCTTAACACTGAAGCTTTCTTT
CAIMHSRDLNTEAFF
>TRBD2|TRBJ2-2|TRBV5-1|many
TGCGCCAGCAGCGAAACTAGCGGGAGTCGCCACGGGGAGCTGTTTTTT
CASSETSGSRHGELFF